The clone carrying this T cell receptor beta chain was seen a handful of times. Its antigen is as yet unknown. CDR1 and CDR2 (germline): SGDLS, YYNGEE. The CDR3 contains 16 residues. With V trimmed by 0 bases and J by 2 bases, 3 bases remained unmatched. The data were obtained in a study of beta chain features in type 1 diabetes. The sequenced template was cDNA made from the entire isolated RNA. The method was immunoSEQ multiplex PCR; TCRdb's version includes in-frame clones alone and lacks a portion of them. This sample has approximately 300,000 clones, with approximately 9.9% found just once. Findings of the study overall: Small HLA sub-analyses could not settle whether HLA shapes TCRB rearrangement. At VDJ recombination sites, type 1 diabetes patients had fewer insertions and more deleted nucleotides.

Sample: naive CD4+ T cells from blood. The chain is built from TRBV9 and TRBJ2-3; 10 bases match TRBD2. This TCR was sampled from a woman aged 25 to 39 in good health. CDR3: CASSVVAGGPTDTQYF. For the CDR3, the DNA is TGTGCCAGCAGCGTAGTAGCGGGAGGCCCCACAGATACGCAGTATTTT.